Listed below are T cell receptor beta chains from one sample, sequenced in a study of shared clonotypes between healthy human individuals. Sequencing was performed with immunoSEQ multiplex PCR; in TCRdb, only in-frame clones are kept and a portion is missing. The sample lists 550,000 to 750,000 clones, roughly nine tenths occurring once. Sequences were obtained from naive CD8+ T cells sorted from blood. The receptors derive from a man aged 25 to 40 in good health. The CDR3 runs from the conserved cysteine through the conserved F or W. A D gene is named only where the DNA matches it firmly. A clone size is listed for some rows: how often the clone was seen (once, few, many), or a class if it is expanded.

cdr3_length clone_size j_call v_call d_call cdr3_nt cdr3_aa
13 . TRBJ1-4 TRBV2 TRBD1 TGTGCCAGCGCGAGGACAGGCAATGAAAAACTGTTTTTT CASARTGNEKLFF
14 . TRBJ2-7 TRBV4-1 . TGCGCCAGCAGCCACCTGGGACACAACTACGAGCAGTACTTC CASSHLGHNYEQYF
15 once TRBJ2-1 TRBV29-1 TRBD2 TGCAGCGTTGACGGGATAGCGGGAGTTAGAAATGAGCAGTTCTTC CSVDGIAGVRNEQFF
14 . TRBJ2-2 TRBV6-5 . TGTGCCAGCAGCCCGAGACCGAACACCGGGGAGCTGTTTTTT CASSPRPNTGELFF
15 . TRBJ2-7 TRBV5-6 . TGTGCCAGCAGCGGCTTCATCGGGAAAACCTACGAGCAGTACTTC CASSGFIGKTYEQYF
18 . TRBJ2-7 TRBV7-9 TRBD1 TGTGCCAGCAGCTTAGTAAAGGGACAGGGGAAACCCTCCTACGAGCAGTACTTC CASSLVKGQGKPSYEQYF
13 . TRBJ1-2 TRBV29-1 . TGCAGCGTGGTCCCGGAGACAGACTATGGCTACACCTTC CSVVPETDYGYTF
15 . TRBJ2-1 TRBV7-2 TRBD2 TGTGCCAGCAGATTGGGGACTAGCGGCTACAATGAGCAGTTCTTC CASRLGTSGYNEQFF
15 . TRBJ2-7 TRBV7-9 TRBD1 TGTGCCAGCAGCGCCACAGGGACAGGGAGACACGAGCAGTACTTC CASSATGTGRHEQYF
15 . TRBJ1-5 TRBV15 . TGTGCCACCAGCAGAGATGGAGCAGGGGTTCAGCCCCAGCATTTT CATSRDGAGVQPQHF
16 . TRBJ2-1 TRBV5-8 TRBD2 TGTGCCAGCAGCCCCCGGGGACTAGCTTCGGAAAATGAGCAGTTCTTC CASSPRGLASENEQFF
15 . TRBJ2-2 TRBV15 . TGTGCCACCTCCCAGGGGGGGCTGAACACCGGGGAGCTGTTTTTT CATSQGGLNTGELFF
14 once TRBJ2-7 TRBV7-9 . TGTGCCAGCAGCCCCCCCGGGACCGGCTACGAGCAGTACTTC CASSPPGTGYEQYF
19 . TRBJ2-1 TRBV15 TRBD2 TGTGCCACCAGCAGAGGAGGTAGCGGGAGGATTACAGGGTACAATGAGCAGTTCTTC CATSRGGSGRITGYNEQFF
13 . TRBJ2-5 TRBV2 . TGTGCCAGCGGGGTAGGGGATCAAGAGACCCAGTACTTC CASGVGDQETQYF
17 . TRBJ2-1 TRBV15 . TGTGCCACCAGCAGAGATATTGCGGGATACTCCTACAATGAGCAGTTCTTC CATSRDIAGYSYNEQFF
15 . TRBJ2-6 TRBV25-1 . TGTGCCAGCAGTGGACGAATCTCTGGGGCCAACGTCCTGACTTTC CASSGRISGANVLTF